This passage covers 8 T cell receptor beta chains from one sample sequenced in a study of blood T cell repertoires in COVID-19. Profiled with immunoSEQ multiplex PCR; TCRdb holds only in-frame clones, not every one. The sample lists around 95,000 clones; roughly 84% were seen once. The specimen was peripheral blood. These receptors originate from a man aged 25 to 40 in a cohort sampled during active COVID-19.

The chain carries TRBV7-3 and TRBJ2-6; D not resolved. Trimming pared 5 bases from V and 5 bases from J, leaving 16 bases between. The CDR3 runs to 16 residues. Per the germline V gene, CDR1 is SGHTA and CDR2 is FQGTGA. CDR3 residues: CASSLLSAARANVLTF. The CDR3 DNA reads TGTGCCAGCAGCCTTCTTTCGGCGGCTCGGGCCAACGTCCTGACTTTC.

The chain links TRBV6-1 to TRBJ1-1, with D perhaps TRBD1 (5 bases). This CDR3 region has 16 residues. The V end lost 1 base, the J end lost 2 bases, and 14 bases lay between the germline ends. Germline V CDR1 and CDR2: MNHNS, SASEGT. In DNA, the CDR3 is TGTGCCAGCAGTGAAGGCGGATGGGGACTAAACACTGAAGCTTTCTTT. Its protein is CASSEGGWGLNTEAFF.

In the case of this clone: This could be a read error, since a much larger clone is one nucleotide away. This sample also contains other DNA sequences that code for the same CDR3. The chain recombines TRBV27 with TRBJ1-1, with 8 positions matching TRBD1. This CDR3 spans 15 amino acids. Germline-derived CDR1 and CDR2 are MNHEY and SMNVEV (reference sequence). The junction had 1 base not matched to a gene; V was cut back by 0 bases and J by 1 base. CDR3 sequence (DNA): TGTGCCAGCAGTTTATCGACAGGGGCGAACACTGAAGCTTTCTTT. It translates to CASSLSTGANTEAFF.

This chain uses TRBV29-1 with TRBJ2-5; D might be TRBD1 (5 bases). The CDR3 sequence is 12 residues long. V lost 6 bases and J 1 base, leaving 9 bases between the germline ends. The germline gives CDR1 SQVTM, CDR2 ANQGSEA. CDR3 sequence (DNA): TGCAGCGTCCCCGACAGCCAAGAGACCCAGTACTTC. Translation: CSVPDSQETQYF.

V gene TRBV28 combines with J gene TRBJ1-1; D might be TRBD1 (6 bases). Germline CDR1 reads MDHEN; CDR2 reads SYDVKM. Trimming left V 1 base short and J 7 bases short, with 13 bases between. The CDR3 is made up of 14 amino acids. CDR3 region: CASSLSQEGGEAFF. The CDR3 nucleotides read TGTGCCAGCAGTTTATCACAGGAAGGGGGTGAAGCTTTCTTT.

V gene TRBV12-5 combines with J gene TRBJ1-4; D uncertain. The CDR3 has 15 amino acids. Germline V gene sequence: CDR1 LGHNT, CDR2 FRNRAP. V was trimmed by 0 bases and J by 8 bases, leaving 13 bases between them. The CDR3 bases are TGTGCTAGTGGTTTGGTCGGGTATAGTCTGGAAAAACTGTTTTTT. Its translation: CASGLVGYSLEKLFF. Together with reference TRBV12-5 and TRBJ1-4, the CDR3 gives the full variable domain: DARVTQTPRHKVTEMGQEVTMRCQPILGHNTVFWYRQTMMQGLELLAYFRNRAPLDDSGMPKDRFSAEMPDATLATLKIQPSEPRDSAVYFCASGLVGYSLEKLFFGSGTQLSVL.

This chain links TRBV18 with TRBJ2-2; 9 bases are shared with TRBD1. Per germline, CDR1 KGHSH and CDR2 LQKENI. The J segment lost 3 bases and the V segment lost 5 bases, leaving 10 bases of the junction unmatched. The CDR3 loop spans 17 amino acids. The CDR3: CASSSFRDRVDTGELFF. The CDR3 bases are TGTGCCAGCTCATCTTTCCGGGACAGGGTGGACACCGGGGAGCTGTTTTTT.

The chain is built from TRBV30 and TRBJ1-1; D ambiguous. Trimming shortened V by 2 bases and J by 3 bases, and 10 bases separated the two germline ends. CDR1 is GTSNPN, CDR2 SVGIG, per germline (reference sequence). The CDR3 spans 13 residues. CDR3 nucleotide sequence: TGTGCCTGGAGTCAGACTTGGGACACTGAAGCTTTCTTT. As protein: CAWSQTWDTEAFF.